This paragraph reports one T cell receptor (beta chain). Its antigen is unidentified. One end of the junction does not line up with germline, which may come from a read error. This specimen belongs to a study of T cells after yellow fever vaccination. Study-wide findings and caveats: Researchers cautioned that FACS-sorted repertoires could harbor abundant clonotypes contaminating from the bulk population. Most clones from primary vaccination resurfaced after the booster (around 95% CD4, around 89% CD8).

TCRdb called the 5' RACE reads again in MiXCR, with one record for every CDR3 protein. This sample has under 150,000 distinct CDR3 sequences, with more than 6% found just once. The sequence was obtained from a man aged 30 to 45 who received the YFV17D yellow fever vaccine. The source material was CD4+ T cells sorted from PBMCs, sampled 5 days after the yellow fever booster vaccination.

Here the CDR3 DNA reads TGCTGTGCTAGAGATAGGGGACTAGCGGGAGGACACTACAATGAGCAGTTCTTC. Protein: CCARDRGLAGGHYNEQFF. The chain joins TRBV20-1 to TRBJ2-1; 15 positions agree with TRBD2. The germline CDR1 and CDR2 sequences are DFQATT and SNEGSKA (reference sequence). CDR3 length equals 18 residues.